This T cell receptor beta chain was profiled in a study of blood T cell repertoires in COVID-19. Study context: Samples of COVID-19 (acute and convalescent) were obtained from the United States, Italy and Spain. Nucleic acid was either cDNA or gDNA, and it came from T cells, B-cell-depleted T cells, or PBMCs.

The junction had 13 bases not matched to a gene; V was cut back by 3 bases and J by 2 bases. The CDR3 extends over 18 amino acids. CDR1 and CDR2 (germline): WNHNN, SYGVQD (reference sequence). Per the study methods: How many nucleated cells were present was estimated from reference gene primer amplification. The protocol was immunoSEQ multiplex PCR, while the TCRdb copy is restricted to in-frame clones and leaves out a portion. D and trimming were read from the DNA, whereas the V and J calls and clone size are those reported in that table. The sample shows approximately 150,000 clones, around 80% of them seen only once.

The material sequenced was peripheral blood. The clonotype comes from a woman aged 80 or over with acute or convalescent COVID-19. This chain connects TRBV10-1 to TRBJ2-3; 8 bases agree with TRBD1. DNA of the CDR3: TGCGCCAGCAGTGATTACCGGAACTTGGGACAGGACACAGATACGCAGTATTTT. It codes for CASSDYRNLGQDTDTQYF.